This entry lists 27 T cell receptor beta chains sequenced from one sample in a study of shared clonotypes between healthy human individuals. Profiled with immunoSEQ multiplex PCR; TCRdb holds only in-frame clones, not every one. This sample has more than 2 million clones, with less than 95% found just once. Terminally differentiated effector memory CD45RA+ cells were excluded by CCR7 positive selection of CD45RO-negative cells. The sequenced sample was naive CD8+ T cells sorted from blood. The source is a young man in good health.

The gene calls are TRBV7-9 and TRBJ2-1, with 10 bases aligning to TRBD2. The CDR3 contains 17 residues. Germline trimming cut 3 bases from V and 0 bases from J; bases unmatched to any gene: 5. CDR1 SEHNR and CDR2 FQNEAQ come from the germline V gene (reference sequence). CDR3 residues: CASSFLAGEISYNEQFF. The CDR3 nucleotides are TGTGCCAGCAGCTTCCTAGCGGGGGAGATCTCCTACAATGAGCAGTTCTTC.

This chain connects TRBV7-6 to TRBJ2-2; D is unclear. The ends were cut back, 7 bases at V and 2 bases at J, with 14 bases in the middle. The CDR3 runs 15 residues. Germline V gene lookup returns CDR1 SGHVS and CDR2 FNYEAQ. The CDR3 protein is CASTIYGDNTGELFF. CDR3 DNA sequence: TGTGCCAGCACTATATATGGGGATAACACCGGGGAGCTGTTTTTT.

This clone appeared a single time. The chain combines TRBV6-6 with TRBJ1-2; unclear D gene. V was pared by 4 bases and J by 4 bases, with 13 bases between. Germline assignment: CDR1 MNHNY and CDR2 SVGAGI (reference sequence). The CDR3 length is 14 residues. CDR3 sequence reads: CASSSDPTGYGYTF. The CDR3, as DNA: TGTGCCAGCAGTTCGGACCCAACCGGCTATGGCTACACCTTC.

The CDR3: CASSQAPHRGEGTGELFF. The CDR3 DNA is TGCGCCAGCAGCCAAGCCCCTCACAGGGGTGAGGGCACCGGGGAGCTGTTTTTT. The V call is TRBV4-3, the J call TRBJ2-2; 7 bases agree with TRBD1. Germline V gene sequence: CDR1 LGHNA, CDR2 YSLEER. There are 18 residues in the CDR3. Germline trimming cut 1 base from V and 4 bases from J; bases unmatched to any gene: 12.

The count of this clone is one. The genes are TRBV7-9 and TRBJ2-3; 9 nucleotides match TRBD1. The V and J ends lost 3 bases and 1 base, in that order; junction bases with no gene match: 2. CDR3 length equals 15 residues. CDR1 is SEHNR, CDR2 FQNEAQ, per germline (reference sequence). The CDR3 region is CASSFTGGRTDTQYF. The CDR3 DNA reads TGTGCCAGCAGCTTTACAGGGGGCCGCACAGATACGCAGTATTTT.

V is TRBV19 and J is TRBJ2-7; unclear D gene. This CDR3 region has 14 residues. CDR1 LNHDA and CDR2 SQIVND come from the germline V gene (reference sequence). V was clipped by 3 bases and J by 2 bases, with 11 bases between them. This CDR3 reads CASSILGLPYEQYF. CDR3 nucleotide sequence: TGTGCCAGTAGTATTTTGGGTTTGCCCTACGAGCAGTACTTC.

V usage is TRBV16 and J usage is TRBJ1-5; the D gene is possibly TRBD1 (6 bases). This CDR3 spans 16 amino acids. V was cut by 2 bases and J by 0 bases, with 11 bases left in between. Germline V lookup: CDR1 KGHSY, CDR2 FQNENV. CDR3 in amino acids: CASSQGGEVSNQPQHF. The CDR3, as DNA: TGTGCCAGCAGCCAAGGGGGCGAAGTTAGCAATCAGCCCCAGCATTTT.

For this clone: This same CDR3 is encoded by further DNA sequences in the sample. The V gene is TRBV5-1, the J gene TRBJ2-1; 14 positions match TRBD2. This CDR3 is built from 15 residues. V lost 4 bases, J lost 5 bases, and 2 bases stayed unmatched. The V gene's germline CDR1 is SGHRS and CDR2 YFSETQ. CDR3 DNA sequence: TGCGCCAGCAGCCCGGGACTAGCGGGAGACAATGAGCAGTTCTTC. Its translation is CASSPGLAGDNEQFF.

This clone has a single count. Different DNA sequences within this sample yield the same CDR3. The chain employs TRBV6-5 and TRBJ2-7, with TRBD1 matching 8 bases. The CDR3 has 14 residues. Trimming at V came to 0 bases and at J to 4 bases, leaving 2 bases not matched to a gene. Germline lookup yields CDR1 MNHEY and CDR2 SVGAGI. CDR3 bases: TGTGCCAGCAGTTACTCAGGACAGGGATACGAGCAGTACTTC. As protein: CASSYSGQGYEQYF.

About this clone: This sample includes further DNA sequences coding for the same CDR3. The V gene is TRBV5-8, the J gene TRBJ2-5, with D perhaps TRBD1 (6 bases). Germline CDR1 SGHTS, CDR2 YDEGEE. V lost 0 bases and J lost 5, with 8 bases in between. The length of the CDR3 is 13 residues. In nucleotides, the CDR3 is TGTGCCAGCAGCTTGGACAGGGTGGAGACCCAGTACTTC. Translating gives CASSLDRVETQYF.

Details on this clone: Other nucleotide sequences in the sample specify the same CDR3. The chain joins TRBV9 to TRBJ2-7, with a tentative D call TRBD1 (5 bases). Germline V gene data show CDR1 as SGDLS and CDR2 as YYNGEE. This CDR3 has 15 amino acids. V lost 0 bases and J 0 bases, leaving 10 bases between the germline ends. The CDR3 loop reads CASSVDDSLSYEQYF. In DNA form, the CDR3 reads TGTGCCAGCAGCGTAGATGACAGCCTCTCCTACGAGCAGTACTTC. Looking up the rest from reference TRBV9 and TRBJ2-7 gives the full variable domain: DSGVTQTPKHLITATGQRVTLRCSPRSGDLSVYWYQQSLDQGLQFLIQYYNGEERAKGNILERFSAQQFPDLHSELNLSSLELGDSALYFCASSVDDSLSYEQYFGPGTRLTVT.

This sequence joins TRBV6-6 and TRBJ1-1, with unresolved D. Trimming stripped 0 bases from V and 7 bases from J, with 15 bases between. The CDR3 has 15 amino acids. CDR1 is MNHNY and CDR2 is SVGAGI in the germline V gene (reference sequence). The chain's CDR3 is CASSYSEGPEGEAFF. The CDR3 nucleotides read TGTGCCAGCAGTTACTCTGAGGGTCCTGAGGGTGAAGCTTTCTTT.

V usage is TRBV2 and J usage is TRBJ1-3, with a possible D match to TRBD1 (5 bases). CDR1 and CDR2 from the germline V gene are SNHLY and FYNNEI. This CDR3 has 15 amino acids. The V end lost 4 bases, the J end lost 3 bases, and 13 bases lay between the germline ends. In DNA form, the CDR3 reads TGTGCCAGCAGTGCCGGGACTGTTCATGGAAACACCATATATTTT. It is translated as CASSAGTVHGNTIYF. The variable domain in full, with the rest retrieved from reference TRBV2 and TRBJ1-3, is EPEVTQTPSHQVTQMGQEVILRCVPISNHLYFYWYRQILGQKVEFLVSFYNNEISEKSEIFDDQFSVERPDGSNFTLKIRSTKLEDSAMYFCASSAGTVHGNTIYFGEGSWLTVV.

V and J are TRBV19 and TRBJ2-1, with 7 bases fitting TRBD1. Germline assignment: CDR1 LNHDA and CDR2 SQIVND (reference sequence). The trim removed 5 bases at V and 7 bases at J, leaving 14 bases unmatched. This CDR3 region has 16 residues. The CDR3 DNA reads TGTGCCAGTAGTGCCTGGGACAGTTTCTTAGGTAATGAGCAGTTCTTC. Its translation: CASSAWDSFLGNEQFF.

V gene TRBV5-1 combines with J gene TRBJ1-1, with D uncertain. The CDR3 contains 15 residues. V lost 4 bases and J 5 bases, leaving 18 bases between the germline ends. CDR1 SGHRS and CDR2 YFSETQ come from the germline V gene. The DNA of the CDR3 is TGCGCCAGCAGCCAACCAACAGTATATCCAACTGAAGCTTTCTTT. It is translated as CASSQPTVYPTEAFF.

The chain joins TRBV2 to TRBJ1-1; D is perhaps TRBD1 (5 bases). Germline CDR1 is SNHLY and CDR2 is FYNNEI. This CDR3 contains 14 residues. V lost 4 bases and J lost 0, with 9 bases in between. The CDR3 sequence is CASSGGHLNTEAFF. The CDR3 bases are TGTGCCAGCAGTGGGGGCCACCTGAACACTGAAGCTTTCTTT.

The chain couples TRBV23-1 to TRBJ2-5, with no clear D. TRBV23-1 is an open reading frame, and its role is uncertain. Trimming pared 4 bases from V and 5 bases from J, leaving 11 bases between. CDR3 size: 13 residues. This CDR3 is CASSPRKDETQYF. CDR3 nucleotides: TGCGCCAGCAGTCCTCGTAAGGATGAGACCCAGTACTTC.

The chain recombines TRBV9 with TRBJ2-7; D gene unclear. The germline gives CDR1 SGDLS, CDR2 YYNGEE. With 0 bases removed from V and 5 bases from J, the gap between germline ends came to 12 bases. This CDR3 comprises 14 residues. Here the CDR3 DNA reads TGTGCCAGCAGCGTAGCTGGGATGCCCCACGAGCAGTACTTC. The encoded protein is CASSVAGMPHEQYF.

In this sample, this clone turned up once. J is TRBJ1-1 and V is TRBV11-2; no reliable D call. V gave up 9 bases and J gave up 3 bases, with 8 bases separating them. Per germline, CDR1 SGHAT and CDR2 FQNNGV. This CDR3 is 11 amino acids long. The CDR3 region has the DNA TGTGCCAGTGAAGAGTACACTGAAGCTTTCTTT. This encodes CASEEYTEAFF.

The gene calls are TRBV7-3 and TRBJ2-1; no clear D gene. Germline loops: CDR1 SGHTA, CDR2 FQGTGA. Between the trimmed V and J ends, which lost 0 bases and 8 bases, there was a span of 8 bases. CDR3 size: 13 residues. The CDR3 coding sequence is TGTGCCAGCAGCTTAACGGCGTGGTATGAGCAGTTCTTC. Translation gives CASSLTAWYEQFF. Full variable domain (remainder filled in from reference TRBV7-3 and TRBJ2-1): GAGVSQTPSNKVTEKGKYVELRCDPISGHTALYWYRQSLGQGPEFLIYFQGTGAADDSGLPNDRFFAVRPEGSVSTLKIQRTERGDSAVYLCASSLTAWYEQFFGPGTRLTVL.

Details on this clone: In the same sample, other DNA sequences code for this CDR3. The gene calls are TRBV9 and TRBJ2-5, with D possibly matching TRBD2 (6 bases). There are 14 residues in the CDR3. The V gene's germline CDR1 is SGDLS and CDR2 YYNGEE. The V end lost 3 bases, the J end lost 2 bases, and 11 bases lay between the germline ends. The CDR3 nucleotides read TGTGCCAGCAGCGCCAGCGGGTTACAAGAGACCCAGTACTTC. As protein: CASSASGLQETQYF.

The chain uses TRBV4-3 and TRBJ1-2, with unresolved D. CDR3 length: 12 amino acids. The germline gives CDR1 LGHNA, CDR2 YSLEER. V lost 6 bases, J lost 2 bases, and 7 bases lay in between. The CDR3: CASSSTNYGYTF. DNA for the CDR3: TGCGCCAGCAGTTCCACAAACTATGGCTACACCTTC.

The chain is built from TRBV7-6 and TRBJ2-2, with 8 nucleotides matching TRBD1. The CDR3 sequence is 17 residues long. Per germline, CDR1 SGHVS and CDR2 FNYEAQ. Trimming cost V 0 bases and J 4 bases; bases outside gene matches: 7. This CDR3 is CASSLATGTGSTGELFF. In nucleotides, the CDR3 is TGTGCCAGCAGCTTAGCTACCGGGACAGGTTCCACCGGGGAGCTGTTTTTT.

The chain joins TRBV7-8 to TRBJ1-1, with D unclear. CDR1 is SGHVS, CDR2 FQNEAQ, per germline. Trimming removed 5 bases from V and 2 bases from J, with 15 bases in between. The CDR3 has 15 amino acids. The CDR3 protein is CASSLPNWANTEAFF. The CDR3 bases are TGTGCCAGCAGCCTTCCGAACTGGGCAAACACTGAAGCTTTCTTT.

The V call is TRBV9, the J call TRBJ1-1; 7 bases match TRBD1. The CDR3 runs 13 residues. J was trimmed by 6 bases and V by 3 bases; bases with no gene match: 5. Germline V gene data show CDR1 as SGDLS and CDR2 as YYNGEE. In nucleotides, the CDR3 is TGTGCCAGCAGCGAAACAGGGGCGGCTGAAGCTTTCTTT. It encodes CASSETGAAEAFF.

The chain couples TRBV29-1 to TRBJ1-1; D remains ambiguous. The V end was cut by 4 bases, the J end by 4 bases, with 7 bases between. Germline assignment: CDR1 SQVTM and CDR2 ANQGSEA. This CDR3 region has 11 residues. This CDR3 reads CSVGEGTEAFF. The DNA of the CDR3 is TGCAGCGTTGGTGAGGGCACTGAAGCTTTCTTT.

The chain couples TRBV29-1 to TRBJ2-7; D might be TRBD2 (6 bases). CDR1 is SQVTM and CDR2 is ANQGSEA in the germline V gene. Trimming pared 0 bases from V and 5 bases from J, leaving 11 bases between. The CDR3 runs to 13 residues. The chain's CDR3 is CSVEDHPGDEQYF. In nucleotides, the CDR3 is TGCAGCGTTGAAGATCACCCGGGGGACGAGCAGTACTTC.